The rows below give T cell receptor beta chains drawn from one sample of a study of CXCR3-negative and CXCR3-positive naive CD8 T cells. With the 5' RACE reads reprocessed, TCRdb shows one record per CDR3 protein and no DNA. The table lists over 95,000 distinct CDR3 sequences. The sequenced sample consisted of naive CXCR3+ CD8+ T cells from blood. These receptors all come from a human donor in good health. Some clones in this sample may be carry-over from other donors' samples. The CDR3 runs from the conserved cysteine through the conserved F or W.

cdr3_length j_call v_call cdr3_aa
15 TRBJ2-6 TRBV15 CATSIYSSGANVLTF
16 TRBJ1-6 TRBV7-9 CASSSTRQGANSPLHF
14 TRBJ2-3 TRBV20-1 CSARVALSTDTQYF
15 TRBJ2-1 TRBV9 CASSPSGNFNNEQFF
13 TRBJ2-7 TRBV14 CASSPYARDRKYF
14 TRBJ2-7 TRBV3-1 CASSQDASGYEQYF
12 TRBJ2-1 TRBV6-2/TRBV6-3 CASSRMWDEQFF
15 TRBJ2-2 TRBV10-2 CASSEGQGRTGELFF
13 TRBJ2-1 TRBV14 CASRPGGLVEQFF
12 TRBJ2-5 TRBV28 CASLGGQETQYF
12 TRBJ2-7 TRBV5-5 CASSSGTAEQYF
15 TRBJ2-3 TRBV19 CASSWPSGITDTQYF
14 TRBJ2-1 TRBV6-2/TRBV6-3 CASSLAGDYNEQFF
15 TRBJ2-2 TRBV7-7 CASSPNSRNTGELFF
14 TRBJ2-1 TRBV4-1 CASSQEGSYPEQFF
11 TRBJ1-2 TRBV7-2 CASSLDYGYTF
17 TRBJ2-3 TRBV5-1 CASSFLAGVPSTDTQYF
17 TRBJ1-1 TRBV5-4 CASSLASPARLNTEAFF
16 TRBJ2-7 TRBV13 CASSLREGQSIYEQYF
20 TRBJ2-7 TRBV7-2 CASSLRSFLGTSGGPHEQYF
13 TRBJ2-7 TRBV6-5 CASSSTSFHEQYF
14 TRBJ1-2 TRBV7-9 CASSFNYGNYGYTF
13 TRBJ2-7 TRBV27 CASSTGAGYEQYF